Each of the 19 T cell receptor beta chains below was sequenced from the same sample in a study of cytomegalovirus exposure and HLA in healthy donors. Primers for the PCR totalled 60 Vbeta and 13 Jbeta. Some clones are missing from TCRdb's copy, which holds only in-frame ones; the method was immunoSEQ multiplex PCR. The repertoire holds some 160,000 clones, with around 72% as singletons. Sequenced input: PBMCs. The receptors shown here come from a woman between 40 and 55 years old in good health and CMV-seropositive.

This CDR3 reads CASSLTGADTQYF. The DNA of the CDR3 is TGTGCCAGCAGCCTTACAGGGGCAGATACGCAGTATTTT. This rearrangement joins TRBV5-4 to TRBJ2-3; 7 bases fit TRBD1. J gave up 4 bases and V 4 bases, and 3 bases lay outside the gene matches. The CDR3 is 13 amino acids. Germline loops: CDR1 SGHNT, CDR2 YYREEE (reference sequence).

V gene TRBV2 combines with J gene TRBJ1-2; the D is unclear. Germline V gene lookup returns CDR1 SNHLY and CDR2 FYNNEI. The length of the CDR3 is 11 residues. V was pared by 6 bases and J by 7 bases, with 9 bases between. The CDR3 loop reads CASREAGGYTF. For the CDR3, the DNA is TGTGCCAGCAGGGAGGCAGGTGGCTACACCTTC.

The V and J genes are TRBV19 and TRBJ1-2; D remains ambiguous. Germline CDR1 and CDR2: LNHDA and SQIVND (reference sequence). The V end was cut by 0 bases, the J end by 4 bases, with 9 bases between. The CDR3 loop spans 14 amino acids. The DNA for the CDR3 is TGTGCCAGTAGTATAGATCAGAACACCTATGGCTACACCTTC. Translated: CASSIDQNTYGYTF.

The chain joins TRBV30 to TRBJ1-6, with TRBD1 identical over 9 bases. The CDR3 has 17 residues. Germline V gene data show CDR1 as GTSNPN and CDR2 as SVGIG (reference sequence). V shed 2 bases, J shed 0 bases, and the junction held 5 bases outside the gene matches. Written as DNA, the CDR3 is TGTGCCTGGAGTACGGGACAGGGTTTCTCCTATAATTCACCCCTCCACTTT. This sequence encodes CAWSTGQGFSYNSPLHF.

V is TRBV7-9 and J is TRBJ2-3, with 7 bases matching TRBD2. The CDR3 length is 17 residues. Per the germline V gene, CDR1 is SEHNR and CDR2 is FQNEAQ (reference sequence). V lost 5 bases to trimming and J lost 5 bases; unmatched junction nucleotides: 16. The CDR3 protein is CASSERGSGPRRDTQYF. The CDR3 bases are TGTGCCAGCAGCGAGAGAGGTAGCGGGCCCCGCAGAGATACGCAGTATTTT.

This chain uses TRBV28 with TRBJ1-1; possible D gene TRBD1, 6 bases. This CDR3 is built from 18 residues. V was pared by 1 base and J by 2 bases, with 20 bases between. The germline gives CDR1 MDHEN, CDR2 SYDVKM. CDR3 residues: CASSLSGPWTDLNTEAFF. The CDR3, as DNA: TGTGCCAGCAGTTTATCAGGCCCGTGGACAGACCTAAACACTGAAGCTTTCTTT.

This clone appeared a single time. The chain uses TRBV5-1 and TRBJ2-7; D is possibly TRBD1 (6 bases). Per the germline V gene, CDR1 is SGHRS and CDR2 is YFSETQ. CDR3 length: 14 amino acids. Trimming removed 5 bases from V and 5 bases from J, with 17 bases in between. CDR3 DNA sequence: TGCGCCAGCAGATCAGCAGGGGCTACCGACGAGCAGTACTTC. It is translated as CASRSAGATDEQYF.

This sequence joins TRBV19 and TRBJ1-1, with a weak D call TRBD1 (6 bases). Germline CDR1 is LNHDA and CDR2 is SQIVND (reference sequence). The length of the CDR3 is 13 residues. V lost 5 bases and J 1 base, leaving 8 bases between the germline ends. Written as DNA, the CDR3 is TGTGCCAGTAGTGCACAGGGGAACACTGAAGCTTTCTTT. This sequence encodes CASSAQGNTEAFF.

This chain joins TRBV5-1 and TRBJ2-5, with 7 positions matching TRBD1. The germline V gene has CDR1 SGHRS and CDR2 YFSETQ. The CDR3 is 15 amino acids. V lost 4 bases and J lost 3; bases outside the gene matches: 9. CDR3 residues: CASSAADRDEETQYF. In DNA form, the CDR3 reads TGCGCCAGCAGCGCTGCAGACAGGGATGAAGAGACCCAGTACTTC.

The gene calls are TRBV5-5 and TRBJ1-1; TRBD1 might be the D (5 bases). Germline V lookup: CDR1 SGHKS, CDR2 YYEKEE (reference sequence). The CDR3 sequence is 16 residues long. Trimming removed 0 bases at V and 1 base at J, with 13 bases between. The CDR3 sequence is CASSLVGAAPNTEAFF. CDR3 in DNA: TGTGCCAGCAGCTTGGTAGGGGCAGCCCCGAACACTGAAGCTTTCTTT. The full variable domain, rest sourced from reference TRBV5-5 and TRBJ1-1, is DAGVTQSPTHLIKTRGQQVTLRCSPISGHKSVSWYQQVLGQGPQFIFQYYEKEERGRGNFPDRFSARQFPNYSSELNVNALLLGDSALYLCASSLVGAAPNTEAFFGQGTRLTVV.

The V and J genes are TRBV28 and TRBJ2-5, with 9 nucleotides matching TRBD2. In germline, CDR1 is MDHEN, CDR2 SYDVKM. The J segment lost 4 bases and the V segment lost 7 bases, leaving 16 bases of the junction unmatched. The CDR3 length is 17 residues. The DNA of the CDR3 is TGTGCCAGCACTACCTCTCAGGGGCTAGCGGGGATAGAGACCCAGTACTTC. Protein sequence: CASTTSQGLAGIETQYF.

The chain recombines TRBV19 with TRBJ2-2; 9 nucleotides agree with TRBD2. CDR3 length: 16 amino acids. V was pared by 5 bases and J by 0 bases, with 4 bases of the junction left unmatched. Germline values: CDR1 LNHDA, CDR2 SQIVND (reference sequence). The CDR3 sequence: CASSVSGGANTGELFF. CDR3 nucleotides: TGTGCCAGTAGTGTTAGCGGGGGAGCGAACACCGGGGAGCTGTTTTTT.

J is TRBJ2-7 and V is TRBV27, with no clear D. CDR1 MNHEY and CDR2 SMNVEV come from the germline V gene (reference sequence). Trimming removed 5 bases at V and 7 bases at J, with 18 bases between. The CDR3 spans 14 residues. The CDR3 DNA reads TGTGCCAGCAGTGCTCAGACGATAGCCCTGGAGCAGTACTTC. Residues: CASSAQTIALEQYF.

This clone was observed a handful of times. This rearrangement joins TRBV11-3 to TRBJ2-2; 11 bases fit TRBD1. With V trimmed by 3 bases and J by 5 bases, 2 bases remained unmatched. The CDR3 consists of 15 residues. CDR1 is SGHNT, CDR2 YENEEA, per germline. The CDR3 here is CASSLGTGGTGELFF. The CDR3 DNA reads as TGTGCCAGCAGCTTGGGGACAGGGGGGACCGGGGAGCTGTTTTTT.

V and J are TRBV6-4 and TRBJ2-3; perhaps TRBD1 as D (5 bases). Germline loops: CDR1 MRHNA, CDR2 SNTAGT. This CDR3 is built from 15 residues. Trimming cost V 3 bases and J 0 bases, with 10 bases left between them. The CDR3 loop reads CASSDRGESTDTQYF. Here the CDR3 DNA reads TGTGCCAGCAGTGATAGGGGCGAAAGCACAGATACGCAGTATTTT.

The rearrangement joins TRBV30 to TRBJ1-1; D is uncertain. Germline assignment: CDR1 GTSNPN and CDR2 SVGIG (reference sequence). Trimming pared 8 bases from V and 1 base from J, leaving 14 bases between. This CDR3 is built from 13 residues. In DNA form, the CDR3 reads TGTGCCAGTTGGTCCAGTCGGAACACTGAAGCTTTCTTT. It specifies CASWSSRNTEAFF.

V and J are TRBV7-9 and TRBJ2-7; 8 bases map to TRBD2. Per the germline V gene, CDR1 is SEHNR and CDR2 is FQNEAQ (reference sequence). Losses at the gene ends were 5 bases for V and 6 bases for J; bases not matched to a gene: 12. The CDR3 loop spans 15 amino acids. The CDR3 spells CASSPSLGLVAEQYF. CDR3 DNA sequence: TGTGCCAGCAGCCCCTCTCTGGGACTAGTTGCCGAGCAGTACTTC.

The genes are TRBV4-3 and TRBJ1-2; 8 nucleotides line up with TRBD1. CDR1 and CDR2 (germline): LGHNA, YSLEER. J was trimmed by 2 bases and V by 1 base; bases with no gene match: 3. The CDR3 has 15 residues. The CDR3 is CASSQGTGSNYGYTF. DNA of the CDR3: TGCGCCAGCAGCCAAGGGACAGGGTCCAACTATGGCTACACCTTC.

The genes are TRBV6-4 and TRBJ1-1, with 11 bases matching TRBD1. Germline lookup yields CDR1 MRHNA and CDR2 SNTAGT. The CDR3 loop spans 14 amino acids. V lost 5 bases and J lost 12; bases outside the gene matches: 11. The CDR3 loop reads CASSTQPGQGVTFF. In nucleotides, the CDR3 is TGTGCCAGCAGTACCCAACCGGGACAGGGGGTAACTTTCTTT.